What follows are 20 T cell receptor beta chains derived from one specimen sequenced in a study of OX40 agonist ivuxolimab in advanced cancers. Repertoires were generated with immunoSEQ multiplex PCR, while TCRdb's copy carries only in-frame clones and drops some. Seen here are tens of thousands of clones, roughly 87% observed once, and the top ten hold 0.35%. The sequencing here drew on CD4+ or CD8+ T cells sorted from blood, taken in a trial of the OX40 agonist ivuxolimab. These receptors were collected from an adult with an advanced solid tumor such as melanoma, head and neck, liver or kidney cancer.

The V gene is TRBV2, the J gene TRBJ2-2; D might be TRBD1 (6 bases). CDR3 length equals 12 residues. CDR1 and CDR2 from the germline V gene are SNHLY and FYNNEI. With 6 bases removed from V and 6 bases from J, the gap between germline ends came to 8 bases. CDR3 nucleotide sequence: TGTGCCAGCAGGAGACAGGCCGGGGAGCTGTTTTTT. Its protein product is CASRRQAGELFF.

The chain is built from TRBV21-1 and TRBJ1-6; the D call of TRBD1 is as the table states it, not checked on the DNA. TRBV21-1 is listed as a pseudogene. This CDR3 region has 20 residues. CDR3 DNA sequence: TGTGCCAGCAGCAATCCCCTGGCGGCAGGGGGCGATGTAAATAATTCACCCCTCCACTTT. This sequence encodes CASSNPLAAGGDVNNSPLHF.

The chain has TRBV5-6 and TRBJ1-2, with unresolved D. The CDR3 has 16 amino acids. Looked up from germline, CDR1 is SGHDT and CDR2 is YYEEEE. Trimming pared 4 bases from V and 3 bases from J, leaving 19 bases between. CDR3 amino acids: CASSGSGSTKDYGYTF. Written as DNA, the CDR3 is TGTGCCAGCAGCGGTTCGGGGTCGACGAAGGACTATGGCTACACCTTC.

V is TRBV5-1 and J is TRBJ2-7; perhaps TRBD1 as D (6 bases). The CDR3 covers 13 residues. CDR1 and CDR2 (germline): SGHRS, YFSETQ. V was trimmed by 0 bases and J by 6 bases, leaving 10 bases between them. As DNA, the CDR3 is TGCGCCAGCAGCTTGGTACAGGGTAGCGAGCAGTACTTC. Translated, it gives CASSLVQGSEQYF.

As to this clone: At the DNA level, this CDR3 is encoded by other sequences in the same sample as well. This chain connects TRBV6-4 to TRBJ2-7; D possibly uses TRBD1 or TRBD2 (5 bases each). Germline V gene data show CDR1 as MRHNA and CDR2 as SNTAGT. Deletions cut 2 bases from V and 3 bases from J, with 20 bases between. The CDR3 contains 17 residues. CDR3 region: CASSDLKTGRWSYEQYF. In DNA form, the CDR3 reads TGTGCCAGCAGTGACCTCAAGACGGGACGGTGGAGCTACGAGCAGTACTTC.

The chain recombines TRBV10-3 with TRBJ2-7; 9 nucleotides line up with TRBD1. J was trimmed by 2 bases and V by 9 bases; bases with no gene match: 8. The CDR3 contains 14 residues. Per germline, CDR1 ENHRY and CDR2 SYGVKD. In nucleotides, the CDR3 is TGTGCCATTGGAGGGGGACAGGGTACCTACGAGCAGTACTTC. As protein: CAIGGGQGTYEQYF.

This clone was detected only a few times. The J gene is TRBJ2-7, the V gene TRBV10-1, with TRBD1 as a possible D gene (5 bases). The CDR3 runs 13 residues. V gave up 6 bases and J gave up 6 bases, with 15 bases separating them. Germline V lookup: CDR1 WNHNN, CDR2 SYGVQD (reference sequence). CDR3 in amino acids: CASRESKGSEQYF. DNA for the CDR3: TGCGCCAGCAGAGAGAGCAAGGGGTCCGAGCAGTACTTC.

The rearrangement joins TRBV9 to TRBJ2-3; D gene unclear. The CDR3 consists of 14 residues. The germline V and J ends were trimmed by 4 bases and 4 bases, with 13 bases remaining between them. Germline V gives CDR1 SGDLS, CDR2 YYNGEE. CDR3 in DNA: TGTGCCAGCAGCCTAATATCCCCCCCAGATACGCAGTATTTT. This gives the protein CASSLISPPDTQYF.

This clone appeared a single time. This rearrangement joins TRBV6-5 to TRBJ2-2, with 10 bases fitting TRBD2. Trimming cost V 6 bases and J 2 bases; bases outside gene matches: 3. The CDR3 length is 15 residues. Germline CDR1 and CDR2: MNHEY and SVGAGI. Here the CDR3 DNA reads TGTGCCAGCAGACGGACTAGCGGCAACACCGGGGAGCTGTTTTTT. This sequence encodes CASRRTSGNTGELFF.

This clone was found a few times. The chain joins TRBV7-8 to TRBJ1-6; D call uncertain. Germline V lookup: CDR1 SGHVS, CDR2 FQNEAQ. Trimming shortened V by 3 bases and J by 9 bases, and 12 bases separated the two germline ends. This CDR3 is built from 14 residues. The CDR3, as DNA: TGTGCCAGCAGCTTGGTCCGGGAGTCTTCACCCCTCCACTTT. This sequence encodes CASSLVRESSPLHF. Supplemented by reference TRBV7-8 and TRBJ1-6, the full variable domain reads GAGVSQSPRYKVAKRGQDVALRCDPISGHVSLFWYQQALGQGPEFLTYFQNEAQLDKSGLPSDRFFAERPEGSVSTLKIQRTQQEDSAVYLCASSLVRESSPLHFGNGTRLTVT.

V and J are TRBV5-6 and TRBJ2-3; possibly TRBD2 for D (6 bases). This CDR3 spans 16 amino acids. V was pared by 4 bases and J by 1 base, with 16 bases between. Looked up from germline, CDR1 is SGHDT and CDR2 is YYEEEE. In DNA, the CDR3 is TGTGCCAGCAGCAGGGTGGAGGGCATCCGCACAGATACGCAGTATTTT. It codes for CASSRVEGIRTDTQYF.

The chain has TRBV7-6 and TRBJ1-2; 7 bases map to TRBD1. Germline lookup yields CDR1 SGHVS and CDR2 FNYEAQ. V lost 5 bases and J lost 2; bases outside the gene matches: 5. This CDR3 spans 14 amino acids. CDR3 sequence reads: CASSPGTDNYGYTF. In DNA, the CDR3 is TGTGCCAGCAGCCCCGGGACAGACAACTATGGCTACACCTTC.

The rearrangement links TRBV10-1 to TRBJ2-1; a weak D match, TRBD2 (6 bases). V lost 3 bases and J lost 2, with 11 bases in between. This CDR3 has 15 residues. Germline CDR1 WNHNN, CDR2 SYGVQD (reference sequence). This CDR3 is CASSEPWGAYNEQFF. The CDR3 DNA follows: TGCGCCAGCAGTGAACCGTGGGGGGCCTACAATGAGCAGTTCTTC.

This chain links TRBV30 with TRBJ2-7, with D possibly called TRBD1 or TRBD2 (5 bases each). Trimming took 4 bases from V and 5 from J, leaving 12 bases between them. Germline-derived CDR1 and CDR2 are GTSNPN and SVGIG (reference sequence). CDR3 length: 12 amino acids. The CDR3 DNA reads TGTGCCTGGACGGCAGGGACGAACGAGCAGTACTTC. Protein sequence: CAWTAGTNEQYF.

The CDR3 is CATSRDWTGNSPLHF. Written as DNA, the CDR3 is TGTGCCACCAGCAGAGATTGGACAGGCAATTCACCCCTCCACTTT. The chain couples TRBV15 to TRBJ1-6, with 7 bases aligning to TRBD1. Trimming removed 0 bases from V and 7 bases from J; junction bases left unmatched: 3. In germline, CDR1 is LNHNV, CDR2 YYDKDF (reference sequence). This CDR3 is built from 15 residues. Based on the CDR3 plus reference TRBV15 and TRBJ1-6, the full variable domain is DAMVIQNPRYQVTQFGKPVTLSCSQTLNHNVMYWYQQKSSQAPKLLFHYYDKDFNNEADTPDNFQSRRPNTSFCFLDIRSPGLGDTAMYLCATSRDWTGNSPLHFGNGTRLTVT.

CDR3 bases: TGTGCCAGCAGCTTAGGTACTGACGGAAAAGGGGCAGATACGCAGTATTTT. It yields the protein CASSLGTDGKGADTQYF. V and J are TRBV5-4 and TRBJ2-3; perhaps TRBD1 as D (5 bases). CDR3 length equals 17 residues. The ends were cut back, 2 bases at V and 4 bases at J, with 20 bases in the middle. Germline V lookup: CDR1 SGHNT, CDR2 YYREEE (reference sequence).

The chain links TRBV7-3 to TRBJ2-1; 9 nucleotides align to TRBD2. This CDR3 has 16 residues. V was pared by 5 bases and J by 10 bases, with 15 bases of the junction left unmatched. The germline gives CDR1 SGHTA, CDR2 FQGTGA. CDR3: CASSPRGSGGTREQFF. CDR3 nucleotides: TGTGCCAGCAGCCCCCGGGGTAGCGGGGGTACGAGGGAGCAGTTCTTC.

The rearrangement uses TRBV6-1 and TRBJ2-7; D is perhaps TRBD2 (5 bases). CDR3 length equals 12 residues. The V gene's germline CDR1 is MNHNS and CDR2 SASEGT. V lost 7 bases to trimming and J lost 9 bases, with 16 bases between them. DNA of the CDR3: TGTGCCAGCATTTGGACCCATGGAGGGCAGTACTTC. Its protein is CASIWTHGGQYF.

The rearrangement links TRBV7-9 to TRBJ1-4; 10 positions match TRBD1. The V segment lost 3 bases and the J segment 8 bases; nucleotides outside the gene matches: 6. CDR1 and CDR2 (germline): SEHNR, FQNEAQ (reference sequence). CDR3 length: 15 amino acids. The CDR3 here is CASSFARTGGEKLFF. The CDR3 DNA follows: TGTGCCAGCAGCTTTGCACGGACAGGGGGGGAAAAACTGTTTTTT.

The chain carries TRBV5-1 and TRBJ2-5, with a possible D match to TRBD1 (6 bases). V gave up 2 bases and J gave up 5 bases, with 13 bases separating them. Germline CDR1 reads SGHRS; CDR2 reads YFSETQ. This CDR3 is 14 amino acids long. The CDR3 bases are TGCGCCAGCAGCTTTAAACAGGGTCGGGAGACCCAGTACTTC. It yields the protein CASSFKQGRETQYF.